The source of this T cell receptor beta chain is a study of T cells in Graves' hyperthyroidism and ophthalmopathy. Authors of the study amplified TCR beta CDR3 regions from RNA transcripts. TCR CDR3 regions were first amplified by RT-PCR with HTBI primers. TCRdb reprocessed the multiplex PCR reads via MiXCR and lists one record per CDR3 protein. Of fewer than 400,000 distinct CDR3 sequences detected, over 12% appear once; the ten largest clones hold approximately 29%. V was pared by 4 bases and J by 1 base, with 7 bases between. CDR1 is LNHDA and CDR2 is SQIVND in the germline V gene (reference sequence). The CDR3 covers 13 residues.

The chain joins TRBV19 to TRBJ2-5; no clear D gene. The sequence was obtained from a man aged 50 to 59 with Graves' ophthalmopathy. The specimen sequenced was blood. In DNA, the CDR3 is TGTGCCAGTAGTAGCGCGATCCAAGAGACCCAGTACTTC. Translated: CASSSAIQETQYF.